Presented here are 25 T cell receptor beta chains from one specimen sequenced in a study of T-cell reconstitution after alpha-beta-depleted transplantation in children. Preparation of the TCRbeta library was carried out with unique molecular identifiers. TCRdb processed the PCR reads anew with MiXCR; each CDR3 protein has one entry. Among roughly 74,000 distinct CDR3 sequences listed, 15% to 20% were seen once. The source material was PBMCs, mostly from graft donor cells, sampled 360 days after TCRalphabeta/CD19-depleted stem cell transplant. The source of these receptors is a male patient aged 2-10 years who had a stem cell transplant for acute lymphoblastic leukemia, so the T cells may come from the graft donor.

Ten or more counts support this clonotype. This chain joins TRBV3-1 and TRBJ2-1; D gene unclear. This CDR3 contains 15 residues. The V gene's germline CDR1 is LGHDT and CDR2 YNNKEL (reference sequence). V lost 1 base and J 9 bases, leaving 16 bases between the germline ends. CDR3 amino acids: CASSQVLGGVGEQFF. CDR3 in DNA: TGTGCCAGCAGCCAAGTCCTAGGTGGTGTTGGTGAGCAGTTCTTC.

CDR3 residues: CASSLKGGSRSSYNSPLHF. CDR3 DNA: TGTGCCAGCAGTTTAAAGGGTGGAAGCAGGAGCTCCTATAATTCACCCCTCCACTTT. The genes are TRBV12-3 or TRBV12-4 and TRBJ1-6; the D is unclear. V dropped 2 bases and J dropped 0 bases, with 17 bases sitting between them. The CDR3 extends over 19 amino acids.

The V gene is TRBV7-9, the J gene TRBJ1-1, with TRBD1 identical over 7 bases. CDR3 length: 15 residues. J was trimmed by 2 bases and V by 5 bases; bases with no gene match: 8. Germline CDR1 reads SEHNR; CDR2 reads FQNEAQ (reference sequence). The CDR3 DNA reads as TGTGCCAGCAGCCTGAACAGGGGAGGTAACACTGAAGCTTTCTTT. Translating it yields CASSLNRGGNTEAFF.

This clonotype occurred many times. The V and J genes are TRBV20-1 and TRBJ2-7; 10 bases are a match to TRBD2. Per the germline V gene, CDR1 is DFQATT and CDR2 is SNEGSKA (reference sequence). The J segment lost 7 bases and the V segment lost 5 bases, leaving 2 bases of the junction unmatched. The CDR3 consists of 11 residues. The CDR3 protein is CSAGLADEQYF. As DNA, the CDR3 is TGCAGTGCTGGACTAGCGGATGAGCAGTACTTC.

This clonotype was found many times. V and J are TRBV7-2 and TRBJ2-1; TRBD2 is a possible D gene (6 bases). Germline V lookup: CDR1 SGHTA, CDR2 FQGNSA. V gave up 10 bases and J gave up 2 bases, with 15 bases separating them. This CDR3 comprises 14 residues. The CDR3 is CATVGGGPYNEQFF. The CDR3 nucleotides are TGTGCCACGGTCGGGGGAGGCCCCTACAATGAGCAGTTCTTC.

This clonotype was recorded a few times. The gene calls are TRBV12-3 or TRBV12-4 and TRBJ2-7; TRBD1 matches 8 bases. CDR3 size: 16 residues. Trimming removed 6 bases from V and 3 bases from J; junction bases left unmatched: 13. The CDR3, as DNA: TGTGCCAGCAGGCTTGGGACAGGCCGCCCCTTCTACGAGCAGTACTTC. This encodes CASRLGTGRPFYEQYF.

The CDR3 nucleotides are TGCGCCAGCAGCTTCGGAAGGACTAACACCGGGGAGCTGTTTTTT. It translates to CASSFGRTNTGELFF. The gene calls are TRBV5-1 and TRBJ2-2; maybe TRBD2 (5 bases). Germline lookup yields CDR1 SGHRS and CDR2 YFSETQ. The V end was cut by 2 bases, the J end by 2 bases, with 10 bases between. This CDR3 is built from 15 residues.

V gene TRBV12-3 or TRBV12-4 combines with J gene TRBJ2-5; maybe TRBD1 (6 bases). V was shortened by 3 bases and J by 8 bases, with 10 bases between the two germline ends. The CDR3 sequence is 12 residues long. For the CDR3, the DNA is TGTGCCAGCAGTTTGACAGGCCGCACCCAGTACTTC. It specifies CASSLTGRTQYF.

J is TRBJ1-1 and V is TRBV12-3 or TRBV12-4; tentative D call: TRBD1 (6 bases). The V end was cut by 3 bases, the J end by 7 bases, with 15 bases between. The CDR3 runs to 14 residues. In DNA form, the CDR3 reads TGTGCCAGCAGTTTTACAGGGTCGGCCGTTGAAGCTTTCTTT. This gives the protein CASSFTGSAVEAFF.

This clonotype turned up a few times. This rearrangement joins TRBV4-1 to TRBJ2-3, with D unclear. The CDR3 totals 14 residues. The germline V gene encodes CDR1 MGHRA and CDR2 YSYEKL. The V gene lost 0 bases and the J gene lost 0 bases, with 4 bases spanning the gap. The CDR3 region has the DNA TGCGCCAGCAGCCAAGACCCGAGCACAGATACGCAGTATTTT. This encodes CASSQDPSTDTQYF.

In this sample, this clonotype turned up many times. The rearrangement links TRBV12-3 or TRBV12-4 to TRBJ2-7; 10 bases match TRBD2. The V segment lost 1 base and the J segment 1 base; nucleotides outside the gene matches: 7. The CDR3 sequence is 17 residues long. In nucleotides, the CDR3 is TGTGCCAGCAGTTTAGTTAGACTAGCGGGCCCTTCCTACGAGCAGTACTTC. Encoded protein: CASSLVRLAGPSYEQYF.

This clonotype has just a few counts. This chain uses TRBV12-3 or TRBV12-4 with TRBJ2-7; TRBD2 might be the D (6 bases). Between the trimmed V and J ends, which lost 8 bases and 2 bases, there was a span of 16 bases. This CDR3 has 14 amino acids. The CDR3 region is CASGPTGGTYEQYF. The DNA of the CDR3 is TGTGCCAGCGGGCCAACGGGCGGGACCTACGAGCAGTACTTC.

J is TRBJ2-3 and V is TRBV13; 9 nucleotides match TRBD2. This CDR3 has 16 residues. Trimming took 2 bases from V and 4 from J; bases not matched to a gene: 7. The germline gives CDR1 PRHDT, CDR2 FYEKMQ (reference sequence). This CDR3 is CASSLPGTSRADTQYF. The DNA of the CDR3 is TGTGCCAGCAGCTTACCGGGGACTAGCCGGGCAGATACGCAGTATTTT.

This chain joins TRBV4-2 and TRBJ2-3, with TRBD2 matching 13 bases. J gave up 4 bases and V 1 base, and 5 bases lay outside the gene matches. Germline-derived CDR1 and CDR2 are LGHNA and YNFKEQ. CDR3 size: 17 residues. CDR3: CASSQATSGRASDTQYF. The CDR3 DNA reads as TGTGCCAGCAGCCAAGCAACTAGCGGGAGGGCCTCAGATACGCAGTATTTT.

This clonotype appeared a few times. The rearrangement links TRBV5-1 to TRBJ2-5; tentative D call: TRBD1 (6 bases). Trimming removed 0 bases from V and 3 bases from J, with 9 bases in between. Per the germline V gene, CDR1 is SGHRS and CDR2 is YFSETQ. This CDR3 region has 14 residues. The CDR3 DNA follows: TGCGCCAGCAGCTTGGCGGGACACAAAGAGACCCAGTACTTC. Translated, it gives CASSLAGHKETQYF.

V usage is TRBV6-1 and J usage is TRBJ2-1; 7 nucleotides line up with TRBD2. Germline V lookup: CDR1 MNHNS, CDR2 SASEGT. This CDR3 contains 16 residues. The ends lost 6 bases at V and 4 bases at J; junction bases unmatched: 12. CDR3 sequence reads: CASSPGLVRGYNEQFF. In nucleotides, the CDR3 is TGTGCCAGCAGCCCAGGACTAGTACGTGGGTACAATGAGCAGTTCTTC.

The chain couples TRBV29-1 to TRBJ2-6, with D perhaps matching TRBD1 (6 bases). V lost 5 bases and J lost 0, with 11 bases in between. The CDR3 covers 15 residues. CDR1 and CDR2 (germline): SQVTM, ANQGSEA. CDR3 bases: TGCAGCGTTACAGGGTTAGGCTCTGGGGCCAACGTCCTGACTTTC. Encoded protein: CSVTGLGSGANVLTF.

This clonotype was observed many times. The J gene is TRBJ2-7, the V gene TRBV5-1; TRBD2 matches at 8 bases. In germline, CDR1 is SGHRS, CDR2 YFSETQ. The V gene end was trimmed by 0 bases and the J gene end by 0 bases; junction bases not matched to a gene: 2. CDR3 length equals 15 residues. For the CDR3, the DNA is TGCGCCAGCAGCTTGGGACTAGCGAGCTCCTACGAGCAGTACTTC. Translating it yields CASSLGLASSYEQYF.

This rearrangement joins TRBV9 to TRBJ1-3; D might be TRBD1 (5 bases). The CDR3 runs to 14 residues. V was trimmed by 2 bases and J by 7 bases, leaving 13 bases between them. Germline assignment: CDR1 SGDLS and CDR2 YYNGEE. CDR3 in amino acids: CASSVALRANTIYF. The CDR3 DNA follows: TGTGCCAGCAGCGTTGCCCTCAGGGCTAACACCATATATTTT. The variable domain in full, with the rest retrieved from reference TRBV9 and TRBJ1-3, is DSGVTQTPKHLITATGQRVTLRCSPRSGDLSVYWYQQSLDQGLQFLIQYYNGEERAKGNILERFSAQQFPDLHSELNLSSLELGDSALYFCASSVALRANTIYFGEGSWLTVV.

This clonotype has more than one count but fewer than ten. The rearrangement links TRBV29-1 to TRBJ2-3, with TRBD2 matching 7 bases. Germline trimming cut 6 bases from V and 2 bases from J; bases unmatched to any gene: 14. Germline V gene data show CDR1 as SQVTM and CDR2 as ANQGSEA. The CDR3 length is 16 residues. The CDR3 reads CSVGLYVGGNTDTQYF. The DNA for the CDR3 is TGCAGCGTCGGTCTTTATGTGGGAGGGAACACAGATACGCAGTATTTT.

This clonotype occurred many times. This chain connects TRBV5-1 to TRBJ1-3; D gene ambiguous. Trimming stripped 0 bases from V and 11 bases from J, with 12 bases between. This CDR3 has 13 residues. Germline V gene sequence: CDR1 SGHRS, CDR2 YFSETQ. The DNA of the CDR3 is TGCGCCAGCAGCTTGGGTATGGCAAGCCCCATATATTTT. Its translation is CASSLGMASPIYF.

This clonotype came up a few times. This chain's CDR3 is CASSLAGFYEQYF. Written as DNA, the CDR3 is TGCGCCAGCAGCTTGGCCGGGTTTTACGAGCAGTACTTC. This chain uses TRBV5-1 with TRBJ2-7, with D uncertain. The V end was cut by 0 bases, the J end by 4 bases, with 8 bases between. CDR1 SGHRS and CDR2 YFSETQ come from the germline V gene. The CDR3 is made up of 13 amino acids.

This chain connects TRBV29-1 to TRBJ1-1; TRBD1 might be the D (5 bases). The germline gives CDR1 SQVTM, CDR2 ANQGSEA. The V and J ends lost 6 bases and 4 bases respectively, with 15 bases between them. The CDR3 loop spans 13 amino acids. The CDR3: CSVRSGLATEAFF. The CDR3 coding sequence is TGCAGCGTCAGATCAGGGTTGGCCACTGAAGCTTTCTTT.

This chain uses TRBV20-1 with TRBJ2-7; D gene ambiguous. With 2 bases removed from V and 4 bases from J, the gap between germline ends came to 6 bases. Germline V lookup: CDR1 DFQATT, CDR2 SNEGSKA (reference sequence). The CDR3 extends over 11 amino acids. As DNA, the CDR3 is TGCAGTGCTAGAAAAGGGTACGAGCAGTACTTC. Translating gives CSARKGYEQYF.

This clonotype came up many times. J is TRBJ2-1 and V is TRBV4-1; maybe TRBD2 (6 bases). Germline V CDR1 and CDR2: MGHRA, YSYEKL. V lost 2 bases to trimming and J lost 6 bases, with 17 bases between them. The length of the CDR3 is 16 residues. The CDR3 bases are TGCGCCAGCAGCCAAACCACGGGTGAGACTAGCAATGAGCAGTTCTTC. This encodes CASSQTTGETSNEQFF.